The sequence of this T cell receptor (beta chain) was determined in a study of blood T cell repertoires in COVID-19. Study as a whole: T cells, B-cell-depleted T cells, or PBMCs supplied cDNA or gDNA.

In the authors' workflow: The assay estimated nucleated cells by amplifying reference gene primers. Here immunoSEQ multiplex PCR was the method, and the copy in TCRdb shows in-frame clones only, minus some. Clone size and the V and J calls come from that table; the DNA yielded D and trimming. Among under 300,000 clones listed, approximately 88% were seen once. The germline V gene encodes CDR1 MNHNY and CDR2 SVGAGI (reference sequence). The CDR3 has 13 amino acids. Between the trimmed V and J ends, which lost 6 bases and 0 bases, there was a span of 6 bases. Sequencing used PBMCs or T cells enriched from blood (not recorded which). The origin of this receptor is a woman aged 25 to 39 who had recovered from COVID-19. The gene calls are TRBV6-6 and TRBJ1-5; D ambiguous. In DNA form, the CDR3 reads TGTGCCAGCAGCAGGAATAGCAATCAGCCCCAGCATTTT. Its protein product is CASSRNSNQPQHF.